This T cell receptor (beta chain) was profiled in a study of sequential checkpoint blockade in melanoma. Looking at the study overall: Patients were randomized 1:1 to nivolumab-then-ipilimumab or ipilimumab-then-nivolumab first-line.

The CDR3 covers 14 residues. CDR1 is MDHEN, CDR2 SYDVKM, per germline. Trimming cost V 3 bases and J 7 bases; bases outside gene matches: 8. Profiling relied on immunoSEQ multiplex PCR, and the TCRdb table lists in-frame clones only, not all of them. The sample carries 35,000 to 45,000 clones, 84% recorded once. Treatment reported: randomized to nivolumab then ipilimumab (arm A) or the reverse (arm B). Sorted cells were live CD3+CD8+, lacking CD19 and CD56, from PBMCs. The chain combines TRBV28 with TRBJ2-7; 8 bases match TRBD1. The source of this sequence is a human donor with melanoma. Sequencing was performed on CD8+ T cells sorted from blood (inferred from file names), taken from a patient given nivolumab and ipilimumab in sequence. In DNA form, the CDR3 reads TGTGCCAGCAGTTTTCGGACAGGGTCTGCGGAGCAGTACTTC. Translating gives CASSFRTGSAEQYF.